What follows are 23 T cell receptor beta chains derived from one specimen sequenced in a study of T cell clonality in common variable immunodeficiency. Regarding the study as a whole: Common variable immunodeficiency TCR beta sequences reportedly had fewer deletions and N-nucleotide insertions.

Clones were sequenced by immunoSEQ multiplex PCR, and TCRdb holds only the in-frame ones, with some missing. The data list about 42,000 clones, none observed once; 5.5% to 7% falls to the top ten. These receptors have no identified antigens. The sample consisted of peripheral blood mononuclear cells. The receptors here all came from a human donor with common variable immunodeficiency.

Ten or more counts support this clone. Coverage ceases 3 residues before the CDR3 finishes, and the germline J gene fills in the end. This sample also contains other DNA sequences that code for the same CDR3. V usage is TRBV11-2 and J usage is TRBJ2-7, with D perhaps TRBD2 (6 bases). V was cut by 1 base and J by 5 bases, with 6 bases left in between. CDR3 length: 12 amino acids. Germline CDR1 SGHAT, CDR2 FQNNGV. The sequenced CDR3 bases are TGTGCCAGCAGCTTAGCGGGGGACGAG. Translated, it gives CASSLAGDE. In full, the CDR3 is CASSLAGDEQYF.

This clone was seen more than once but under ten times. The read stops 3 residues short of the end of the CDR3; the missing end is completed from the germline J gene. The chain joins TRBV2 to TRBJ2-2; a weak D match, TRBD1 (6 bases). V was shortened by 7 bases and J by 0 bases, with 9 bases between the two germline ends. CDR1 and CDR2 from the germline V gene are SNHLY and FYNNEI. The CDR3 sequence is 14 residues long. The CDR3 sequence is CASTKGANTGELFF. The sequenced part of the CDR3 DNA is TGTGCCAGCACGAAGGGGGCGAACACCGGGGAG.

This clone was observed a handful of times. A junction boundary mismatches the germline segment, possibly from a read error. The CDR3 end is not reached by the read, which stops 3 residues before it; the germline J gene fills it in. The chain recombines TRBV30 with TRBJ1-5; D is possibly TRBD1 (6 bases). The length of the CDR3 is 13 residues. Germline-derived CDR1 and CDR2 are GTSNPN and SVGIG (reference sequence). The CDR3 loop reads CAWGGGGNKPQHF. CDR3 DNA (partial): TGTGCCTGGGGGGGTGGGGGCAATAAGCCC.

Worth noting for this clone: The read ends 3 residues shy of where the CDR3 ends; the end is completed using the germline J gene. The chain joins TRBV19 to TRBJ1-1, with D unclear. This CDR3 is 13 amino acids long. Germline values: CDR1 LNHDA, CDR2 SQIVND (reference sequence). The V and J ends lost 1 base and 2 bases respectively, with 5 bases between them. The part of the CDR3 DNA that was read is TGTGCCAGTAGTATAGTCGTTAACACTGAA. As protein: CASSIVVNTE. The complete CDR3 protein is CASSIVVNTEAFF. Together with reference TRBV19 and TRBJ1-1, the CDR3 gives the full variable domain: DGGITQSPKYLFRKEGQNVTLSCEQNLNHDAMYWYRQDPGQGLRLIYYSQIVNDFQKGDIAEGYSVSREKKESFPLTVTSAQKNPTAFYLCASSIVVNTEAFFGQGTRLTVV.

This clone was seen ten or more times. The read falls 3 residues short of the CDR3 end, and the missing part is taken from the germline J gene. The genes are TRBV7-2 and TRBJ2-7; 7 positions agree with TRBD1. CDR1 SGHTA and CDR2 FQGNSA come from the germline V gene. The CDR3 totals 14 residues. V gave up 1 base and J gave up 4 bases; unmatched junction bases: 4. The CDR3 bases that were read are TGTGCCAGCAGCTTAGATGGCAGGGGGTACGAG. As protein: CASSLDGRGYE. The full CDR3 protein is CASSLDGRGYEQYF.

This clone was observed many times. The observed sequence ends 3 residues before the CDR3 terminus, with the missing tail filled in from the germline J gene. The chain recombines TRBV5-4 with TRBJ2-7; TRBD1 is a possible D gene (6 bases). The ends were cut back, 5 bases at V and 1 base at J, with 13 bases in the middle. Per germline, CDR1 SGHNT and CDR2 YYREEE (reference sequence). The CDR3 spans 14 residues. Incomplete CDR3 DNA: TGTGCCAGCAGGGGCGACAGGTTTTCCTACGAG. Protein: CASRGDRFSYE. The whole CDR3 protein is CASRGDRFSYEQYF.

This clone was counted at least ten times. The CDR3 here is CASSQTGMNTEAFF. The covered CDR3 bases are TGTGCCAGCAGCCAGACAGGGATGAACACTGAA. The chain couples TRBV7-2 to TRBJ1-1, with 7 bases identical to TRBD1. Coverage ceases 3 residues before the CDR3 finishes, and the germline J gene fills in the end. Germline V CDR1 and CDR2: SGHTA, FQGNSA. V gave up 5 bases and J gave up 0 bases; unmatched junction bases: 3. This CDR3 has 14 amino acids. Using reference TRBV7-2 and TRBJ1-1 for the parts outside the CDR3, the full variable domain is GAGVSQSPSNKVTEKGKDVELRCDPISGHTALYWYRQSLGQGLEFLIYFQGNSAPDKSGLPSDRFSAERTGGSVSTLTIQRTQQEDSAVYLCASSQTGMNTEAFFGQGTRLTVV.

The table lists this clone with many counts. The junction and the germline gene differ at one end; a read error may be behind it. The CDR3 end falls 3 residues outside the read, so it is completed with the germline J gene. V gene TRBV7-7 combines with J gene TRBJ2-7, with TRBD1 matching 8 bases. The germline V gene encodes CDR1 SSHAT and CDR2 FNYEAQ (reference sequence). This CDR3 is 15 amino acids long. CDR3 loop: CASSLAFGQGSEQYF. CDR3 DNA (partial): TGTGCTAGCAGCTTAGCGTTCGGACAGGGAAGCGAG.

Comment on this clone: The DNA ends 3 residues before the CDR3 does, and the rest of the CDR3 is filled in from the germline J gene. The V call is TRBV6-2 or TRBV6-3, the J call TRBJ1-5, with no clear D. The V end lost 0 bases, the J end lost 7 bases, and 7 bases lay between the germline ends. The germline CDR1 and CDR2 sequences are MNHEY and SVGEGT. CDR3 length: 13 residues. CDR3 region: CASSYSAGQPQHF. The covered CDR3 bases are TGTGCCAGCAGTTACTCAGCAGGCCAGCCC.

The sample holds many counts of this clone. The sequenced fragment ends 3 residues before the CDR3 boundary, so the rest is inferred from the germline J gene. J is TRBJ2-7 and V is TRBV7-3, with 8 bases that match TRBD2. The CDR3 runs to 17 residues. The V segment lost 2 bases and the J segment 3 bases; nucleotides outside the gene matches: 12. Germline-derived CDR1 and CDR2 are SGHTA and FQGTGA. The sequenced CDR3 bases are TGTGCCAGCAGCTTATCAAGGCGGGAGGACCCTAACTACGAG. Its translation: CASSLSRREDPNYE. The CDR3 reads in full as CASSLSRREDPNYEQYF. The entire variable domain, with the rest obtained from reference TRBV7-3 and TRBJ2-7, is as follows: GAGVSQTPSNKVTEKGKYVELRCDPISGHTALYWYRQSLGQGPEFLIYFQGTGAADDSGLPNDRFFAVRPEGSVSTLKIQRTERGDSAVYLCASSLSRREDPNYEQYFGPGTRLTVT.

This clone has ten or more counts. The chain's CDR3 is CSVDRQGKNYGYTF. The sequenced CDR3 bases are TGCAGCGTGGATAGACAGGGGAAGAACTATGGC. The gene calls are TRBV29-1 and TRBJ1-2, with TRBD1 matching 8 bases. The read ends 3 residues shy of where the CDR3 ends; the end is completed using the germline J gene. V dropped 6 bases and J dropped 2; count of bases not matched to a gene: 8. This CDR3 comprises 14 residues. Per germline, CDR1 SQVTM and CDR2 ANQGSEA.

This clone came up a few times. The CDR3 extends 3 residues past the end of the read, so its final part is completed from the germline J gene. The chain employs TRBV7-9 and TRBJ1-1; 7 nucleotides line up with TRBD1. Per germline, CDR1 SEHNR and CDR2 FQNEAQ (reference sequence). This CDR3 has 12 amino acids. The CDR3 protein is CASSSNDRAAFF. The sequenced part of the CDR3 DNA is TGTGCCAGCAGCTCTAATGACAGGGCG.

This clone turned up a few times. The CDR3 extends 3 residues past the end of the read, so its final part is completed from the germline J gene. V usage is TRBV5-4 and J usage is TRBJ2-5, with 12 bases fitting TRBD2. With V trimmed by 0 bases and J by 4 bases, 4 bases remained unmatched. This CDR3 contains 16 residues. Germline V CDR1 and CDR2: SGHNT, YYREEE (reference sequence). CDR3 amino acids: CASSLEASGRGETQYF. The CDR3 bases that were read are TGTGCCAGCAGCTTGGAGGCTAGCGGGAGGGGAGAGACC.

This clone was observed a few times. Here the CDR3 reads CASKPQGDGYEQYF. The DNA read from the CDR3 is TGTGCCAGTAAACCCCAGGGGGATGGTTACGAG. This chain uses TRBV19 with TRBJ2-7; TRBD1 agrees at 7 bases. The read ends 3 residues before the CDR3 terminus; that terminus is restored from the germline J gene. CDR3 length: 14 amino acids. The trim removed 7 bases at V and 4 bases at J, leaving 10 bases unmatched. Germline V gene lookup returns CDR1 LNHDA and CDR2 SQIVND (reference sequence).

Only a few counts were recorded for this clone. Sequencing ends 3 residues short of the CDR3 end; the germline J gene provides the rest. The chain employs TRBV5-1 and TRBJ2-7, with TRBD1 matching 9 bases. Trimming removed 1 base from V and 5 bases from J; junction bases left unmatched: 4. Germline CDR1 reads SGHRS; CDR2 reads YFSETQ. This CDR3 is built from 14 residues. CDR3 amino acids: CASSLKQGAHEQYF. The sequenced part of the CDR3 DNA is TGCGCCAGCAGCTTGAAACAGGGGGCCCACGAG.

The sequenced part of the CDR3 DNA is TGTGCCTGGAGGAGGCCGGGGGGGCCAGAGACC. Residues: CAWRRPGGPET. The whole CDR3 protein reads CAWRRPGGPETQYF. The chain combines TRBV30 with TRBJ2-5; 8 nucleotides line up with TRBD2. The read halts 3 residues ahead of the CDR3 end, with the missing end drawn from the germline J gene. CDR3 size: 14 residues. Germline V lookup: CDR1 GTSNPN, CDR2 SVGIG (reference sequence). With V trimmed by 3 bases and J by 4 bases, 7 bases remained unmatched.

With respect to this clone: The read falls 3 residues short of the CDR3 end, and the missing part is taken from the germline J gene. The chain joins TRBV7-2 to TRBJ1-2; the D gene is possibly TRBD1 (5 bases). Germline V lookup: CDR1 SGHTA, CDR2 FQGNSA. V gave up 4 bases and J gave up 3 bases, with 9 bases separating them. The CDR3 has 13 residues. The sequenced CDR3 bases are TGTGCCAGCAGCTCGGACACACACTATGGC. Translation gives CASSSDTHYG. The CDR3 in its entirety is CASSSDTHYGYTF.

A word on this clone: The read ends 3 residues early relative to the CDR3; the germline J gene fills the gap. The J gene is TRBJ2-3, the V gene TRBV7-3; the D is unclear. Trimming took 2 bases from V and 4 from J, leaving 7 bases between them. This CDR3 comprises 13 residues. CDR1 and CDR2 from the germline V gene are SGHTA and FQGTGA. CDR3 DNA, as far as it was read: TGTGCCAGCAGCTTAGCAGTTTCAGATACG. Protein product: CASSLAVSDT. The CDR3 in its entirety is CASSLAVSDTQYF.

A remark on this clone: Coverage ceases 3 residues before the CDR3 finishes, and the germline J gene fills in the end. The chain carries TRBV6-2 or TRBV6-3 and TRBJ1-2; TRBD1 agrees at 9 bases. The germline gives CDR1 MNHEY, CDR2 SVGEGT. The V gene end was trimmed by 6 bases and the J gene end by 4 bases; junction bases not matched to a gene: 9. The CDR3 loop spans 15 amino acids. The CDR3 loop is CASRPGQGFLYGYTF. The covered CDR3 bases are TGTGCCAGCAGACCGGGACAGGGCTTCCTCTATGGC.

In this sample, this clone turned up many times. The CDR3 end is not reached by the read, which stops 3 residues before it; the germline J gene fills it in. The rearrangement uses TRBV5-6 and TRBJ2-5; D call uncertain. V was shortened by 1 base and J by 2 bases, with 3 bases between the two germline ends. The germline gives CDR1 SGHDT, CDR2 YYEEEE. CDR3 length: 12 residues. CDR3: CASSLRQETQYF. The part of the CDR3 DNA that was read is TGTGCCAGCAGCTTGAGGCAAGAGACC.

This clone was detected only a few times. The missing CDR3 end, 3 residues past where the read stops, is filled in from the germline J gene. The chain has TRBV7-3 and TRBJ2-5; D is unresolved. There are 14 residues in the CDR3. V was cut by 5 bases and J by 3 bases, with 13 bases left in between. Germline values: CDR1 SGHTA, CDR2 FQGTGA. CDR3 DNA, as far as it was read: TGTGCCAGCAGCCCCTCCAATTCAGAAGAGACC. Translation: CASSPSNSEET. The whole CDR3 sequence reads CASSPSNSEETQYF.

The sample holds many counts of this clone. The read terminates 3 residues ahead of where the CDR3 ends, so the germline J gene completes it. The rearrangement links TRBV20-1 to TRBJ2-3; D perhaps matches TRBD1 (5 bases). V lost 1 base and J 7 bases, leaving 9 bases between the germline ends. The CDR3 is 12 amino acids. Germline values: CDR1 DFQATT, CDR2 SNEGSKA (reference sequence). CDR3 bases read: TGCAGTGCTAGAGTGGACATCCATACG. The encoded protein is CSARVDIHT. In full, the CDR3 reads CSARVDIHTQYF.

In its sample, this clone was seen many times. Sequencing ends 3 residues short of the CDR3 end; the germline J gene provides the rest. This chain uses TRBV20-1 with TRBJ1-1, with D hard to call. Germline CDR1 DFQATT, CDR2 SNEGSKA (reference sequence). Trimming shortened V by 6 bases and J by 1 base, and 15 bases separated the two germline ends. CDR3 length equals 14 residues. CDR3 loop: CSAQKTDANTEAFF. The sequenced CDR3 bases are TGCAGTGCCCAAAAAACTGATGCGAACACTGAA.